This T cell receptor beta chain was documented in a study of CD8 T cells in ankylosing spondylitis (dated 2017 in TCRdb). Concerning the study at large: T cell receptor beta repertoires were profiled in healthy donors and ankylosing spondylitis patients so that disease-linked TCR variants could be found. In total, the full study cohort was made up of 85 to 140 healthy donors and 25 to 30 ankylosing spondylitis patients. Peripheral blood was sampled, and synovial fluid was additionally collected from ankylosing spondylitis patients.

Via the germline V gene, CDR1 is SGDLS and CDR2 YYNGEE. Its CDR3 holds 14 amino acids, cysteine through phenylalanine. Solely the CDR3 DNA is kept, with 42 bases framed from the first base. V loses 4 bases of germline sequence and J loses 2 bases, and the interval between the two ends is 12 bases. This clonotype occurred many times. It lacks a known antigen. No much larger clone exists at a distance of one base, and base qualities are not known. These reads were obtained on an Illumina HiSeq 2500. TCR beta libraries were prepared by quantitative 5'-RACE with molecular barcodes. Per the source publication's procedure: A new computational method, built on a probabilistic model of VDJ rearrangement, was used to identify disease-linked TCR variants. TCRdb redid the processing of the public reads, applying fastp at Q25 and MiXCR, and retained in-frame beta chains. Each entry is one CDR3 protein sequence, shown with its most common DNA and genes. TCRdb's processing, not the authors', yielded these V and J calls. The sample data list some 130,000 distinct CDR3 sequences, and roughly 11% of these were observed just once. The ten largest clones represent roughly 4% of the sample.

Points the paper makes about the study in general: A TCR beta motif of fewer than 10 highly homologous amino acid variants appeared characteristic of blood from ankylosing spondylitis patients. In peripheral blood, the disease-linked clones were found at relatively low frequencies and had a CD8+ phenotype. Some of the motif variants had been reported before in the synovial fluid and blood of reactive arthritis patients, a finding that suggests common disease-initiation mechanisms. The disease-linked clones were reported as significantly enriched in matched synovial fluid samples from ankylosing spondylitis patients.

The chain uses TRBV9 and TRBJ1-1; a tentative D match to TRBD1 spans 5 bases. Material: blood, either unsorted or a sorted T cell fraction (not recorded which). The receptor's source is a female donor with ankylosing spondylitis or in good health (not recorded which). Read as DNA, the sequence is TGTGCCAGCAGCCCGGGACCCAGAAACACTGAAGCTTTCTTT. It codes for CASSPGPRNTEAFF.